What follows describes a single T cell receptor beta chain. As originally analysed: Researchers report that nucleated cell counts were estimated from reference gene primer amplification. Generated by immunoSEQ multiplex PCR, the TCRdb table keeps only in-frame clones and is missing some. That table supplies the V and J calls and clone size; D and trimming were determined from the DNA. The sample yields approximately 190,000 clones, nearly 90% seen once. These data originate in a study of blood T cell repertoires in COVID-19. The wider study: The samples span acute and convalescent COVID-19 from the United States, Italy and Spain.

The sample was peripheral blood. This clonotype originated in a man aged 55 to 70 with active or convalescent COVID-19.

CDR3 sequence (DNA): TGCGCCAGCAGTGACTCGACAGGGGAAGAGACCCAGTACTTC. It encodes CASSDSTGEETQYF. This chain uses TRBV10-1 with TRBJ2-5, with 8 bases that match TRBD1. The CDR3 has 14 amino acids. CDR1 is WNHNN, CDR2 SYGVQD, per germline (reference sequence). The V and J ends lost 3 bases and 3 bases, in that order; junction bases with no gene match: 3.